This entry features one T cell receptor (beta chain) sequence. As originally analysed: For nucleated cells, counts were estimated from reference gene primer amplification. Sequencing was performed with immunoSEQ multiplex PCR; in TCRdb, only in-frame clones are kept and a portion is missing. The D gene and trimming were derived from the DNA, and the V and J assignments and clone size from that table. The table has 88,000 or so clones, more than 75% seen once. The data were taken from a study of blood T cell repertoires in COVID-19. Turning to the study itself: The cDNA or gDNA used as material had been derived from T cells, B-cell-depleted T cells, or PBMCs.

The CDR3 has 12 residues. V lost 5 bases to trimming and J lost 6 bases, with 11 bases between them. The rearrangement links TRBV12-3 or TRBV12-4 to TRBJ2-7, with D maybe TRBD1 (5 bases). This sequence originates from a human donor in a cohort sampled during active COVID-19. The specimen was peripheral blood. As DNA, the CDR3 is TGTGCCAGCAGTCCTGTAAGGGGCGAGCAGTACTTC. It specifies CASSPVRGEQYF.